These T cell receptor beta chains were read from a single sample in a study of OX40 agonist ivuxolimab in advanced cancers. Data came from immunoSEQ multiplex PCR; TCRdb stores just in-frame clones and leaves some out. The profile shows about 70,000 clones, around nine tenths of them singletons. This material consisted of CD4+ or CD8+ T cells sorted from blood, taken in a trial of the OX40 agonist ivuxolimab. The receptors come from an adult with an advanced solid tumor such as melanoma, head and neck, liver or kidney cancer. Both conserved end residues are part of each CDR3. The D gene is left open where the match is weak. Clone size is stated in some rows and not others, as once, few, many or a class when expanded.

D,V,J,size,CDR3,DNA
.,TRBV18,TRBJ2-7,once,CASSPQQGNSYEQYF,TGTGCCAGCTCACCACAGCAGGGAAACTCCTACGAGCAGTACTTC
.,TRBV2,TRBJ2-7,.,CASRPQTYEQYF,TGTGCCAGCAGGCCACAGACCTACGAGCAGTACTTC
.,TRBV5-1,TRBJ2-7,.,CASSAQPGGGYEQYF,TGCGCCAGCAGCGCGCAACCCGGGGGCGGCTACGAGCAGTACTTC
.,TRBV15,TRBJ1-4,.,CATSRDLGSGEKLFF,TGTGCCACCAGCAGAGATTTAGGGTCCGGTGAAAAACTGTTTTTT
TRBD1,TRBV4-3,TRBJ2-7,.,CASSQDRTGLFYEQYF,TGCGCCAGCAGCCAGGACCGGACAGGGCTTTTCTACGAGCAGTACTTC
.,TRBV10-3,TRBJ1-2,.,CAISESGAPGLRGYTF,TGTGCCATCAGTGAGTCGGGGGCCCCAGGACTGCGTGGCTACACCTTC
.,TRBV4-2,TRBJ1-5,.,CASSSGTSSNQPQHF,TGTGCCAGCAGCTCCGGGACATCTAGCAATCAGCCCCAGCATTTT
.,TRBV6-5,TRBJ2-3,.,CASSYRGDLSTDTQYF,TGTGCCAGCAGTTATAGAGGGGATCTTAGCACAGATACGCAGTATTTT
TRBD1,TRBV7-2,TRBJ1-1,.,CASSQDRGLFEAFF,TGTGCCAGCAGCCAGGACAGGGGGCTTTTCGAAGCTTTCTTT
.,TRBV27,TRBJ2-6,.,CASSSGYSGANVLTF,TGTGCCAGCAGTTCGGGTTACTCTGGGGCCAACGTCCTGACTTTC
.,TRBV10-3,TRBJ2-7,.,CAISESAQVSSYEQYF,TGTGCCATCAGTGAGTCAGCACAGGTTAGCTCCTACGAGCAGTACTTC
.,TRBV10-3,TRBJ1-6,once,CAIGAPGSNSPLHF,TGTGCCATCGGGGCCCCAGGGAGTAATTCACCCCTCCACTTT
TRBD1,TRBV10-1,TRBJ2-3,.,CASSYGTGGDSTQYF,TGCGCCAGCAGTTATGGGACAGGGGGCGACTCTACGCAGTATTTT
TRBD2,TRBV5-4,TRBJ2-5,.,CASKWTSDETQYF,TGTGCCAGCAAATGGACTAGCGATGAGACCCAGTACTTC
TRBD1,TRBV5-8,TRBJ2-4,.,CASSDGQVLAKNIQYF,TGTGCCAGCAGCGATGGACAGGTACTAGCCAAAAACATTCAGTACTTC
.,TRBV7-2,TRBJ1-3,few,CASSPREGAIYF,TGTGCCAGCAGTCCTCGGGAGGGCGCCATATATTTT
.,TRBV9,TRBJ2-2,.,CASSQGAPGGTGELFF,TGTGCCAGCAGCCAGGGGGCGCCGGGAGGTACCGGGGAGCTGTTTTTT
.,TRBV5-6,TRBJ2-7,.,CASSLVESYEQYF,TGTGCCAGCAGCTTGGTAGAATCCTACGAGCAGTACTTC
.,TRBV7-2,TRBJ1-4,.,CASSWTAANEKLFF,TGTGCCAGCAGCTGGACAGCGGCTAATGAAAAACTGTTTTTT
.,TRBV28,TRBJ1-2,once,CASRPPATLYGYTF,TGTGCCAGCAGACCACCTGCGACTCTCTATGGCTACACCTTC
TRBD1,TRBV7-9,TRBJ1-1,.,CASSRQGLNTEAFF,TGTGCCAGCAGCCGACAGGGTTTGAACACTGAAGCTTTCTTT
TRBD2,TRBV4-2,TRBJ2-1,.,CASRPGTSGSLSYNEQFF,TGTGCCAGCAGACCCGGGACTAGCGGGTCTCTCTCCTACAATGAGCAGTTCTTC
TRBD2,TRBV15,TRBJ2-1,.,CATSRGGLAGGSSYNEQFF,TGTGCCACCAGCAGAGGCGGACTAGCGGGAGGGTCTTCCTACAATGAGCAGTTCTTC